This is a list of T cell receptor beta chains from one sample in a study of control samples from healthy donors and cancer patients. Sequenced by immunoSEQ multiplex PCR; TCRdb stores in-frame clones only, minus some. The sample includes 150,000 or so clones, 90% to 95% seen only once; the top ten take approximately 14%. Sequencing was carried out using PBMCs. The receptor set was obtained from a man aged 60 to 69 with colorectal cancer. Each CDR3 is given with its conserved first and last residue. A D gene is named only where the DNA matches it firmly. A row's size may be missing; if present it is once, few, many or a size class.

d_call	clone_size	j_call	v_call	cdr3_nt	cdr3_aa
TRBD1	NA	TRBJ1-4	TRBV5-1	TGCGCCAGCAGCTTGTCCGGACAGGGGTTTAATGAAAAACTGTTTTTT	CASSLSGQGFNEKLFF
TRBD2	NA	TRBJ2-1	TRBV24-1	TGTGCCACCAGTCGCGGGAGCTCCTACAATGAGCAGTTCTTC	CATSRGSSYNEQFF
TRBD2	once	TRBJ2-3	TRBV3-1/TRBV3-2	TGTGCCAGCAGCCCGGGGGGGCAGACAGATACGCAGTATTTT	CASSPGGQTDTQYF
TRBD1	once	TRBJ1-4	TRBV7-9	TGTGCCAGCAGCTTGGGACAGGGTCTTTCTGAAAAACTGTTTTTT	CASSLGQGLSEKLFF
NA	NA	TRBJ2-7	TRBV6-5	TGTGCCAGCATTAGGGGGGGAGGATCCTACGAGCAGTACTTC	CASIRGGGSYEQYF
NA	NA	TRBJ1-5	TRBV19	TGTGCCAGTAGTATACCAGTGACAGCAGACCCGAGCAATCAGCCCCAGCATTTT	CASSIPVTADPSNQPQHF
NA	NA	TRBJ2-7	TRBV6-6	TGTGCCAGCAGTTATGCGGGCCAGTCCTACGAGCAGTACTTC	CASSYAGQSYEQYF
NA	NA	TRBJ1-4	TRBV10-1	TGCGCCAGCAGTGAGTTGGGGTCGTCGCGGGAAAAACTGTTTTTT	CASSELGSSREKLFF
NA	NA	TRBJ2-3	TRBV3-1/TRBV3-2	TGTGCCAGCAGCCCGACCACAGATACGCAGTATTTT	CASSPTTDTQYF
TRBD2	NA	TRBJ2-7	TRBV28	TGTGCCAGCAGTCCCCGTAGCCTAGCGGACACCCTGGGCGAGCAGTACTTC	CASSPRSLADTLGEQYF
TRBD2	once	TRBJ2-3	TRBV9	TGTGCCAGCAGCGTAGTCGACGGGGGGATCACAGATACGCAGTATTTT	CASSVVDGGITDTQYF
TRBD1	NA	TRBJ2-5	TRBV5-1	TGCGCCAGCAGCTTGGACAGGGGCAAAGAGACCCAGTACTTC	CASSLDRGKETQYF
NA	NA	TRBJ2-3	TRBV2	TGTGCCAGCAGTGAAGCCCTACGAGATACGCAGTATTTT	CASSEALRDTQYF
NA	NA	TRBJ2-1	TRBV28	TGTGCCAGCAGTCTCCTTTGGGATGAGCAGTTCTTC	CASSLLWDEQFF
NA	NA	TRBJ2-5	TRBV9	TGTGCCAGCAGCGTATCGCCTAGCGTGCAAGAGACCCAGTACTTC	CASSVSPSVQETQYF
TRBD1	once	TRBJ2-1	TRBV19	TGTGCCAGTAGCCCAACCGGGACAGGGGGCAATGAGCAGTTCTTC	CASSPTGTGGNEQFF
NA	once	TRBJ2-5	TRBV13	TGTGCCAGCAGCAAACAAGAGACCCAGTACTTC	CASSKQETQYF
NA	NA	TRBJ1-2	TRBV7-2	TGTGCCAGCAGCTTAGGGCTAGGGCTATCTGGCTACACCTTC	CASSLGLGLSGYTF
TRBD1	NA	TRBJ1-2	TRBV5-1	TGCGCCAGCAGAGAGGGACAGGGGGCCTTTGGCTACACCTTC	CASREGQGAFGYTF
NA	NA	TRBJ1-1	TRBV19	TGTGCCAGTAGTCCGCGGGACGGACGATTGAACACTGAAGCTTTCTTT	CASSPRDGRLNTEAFF
NA	NA	TRBJ1-1	TRBV18	TGTGCCAGCTCACCACCGGGGAGGGGGGCTGAGACTGAAGCTTTCTTT	CASSPPGRGAETEAFF
NA	NA	TRBJ2-2	TRBV9	TGTGCCAGCAGCCCCCCCGGCGAGAACACCGGGGAGCTGTTTTTT	CASSPPGENTGELFF
NA	NA	TRBJ2-3	TRBV7-2	TGTGCCAGCAGCTTAGAGGTGCTTTTCCGGCGGGCAGATACGCAGTATTTT	CASSLEVLFRRADTQYF
NA	NA	TRBJ1-1	TRBV5-4	TGTGCCAGCAGCTCTGGACAGATTGAAGCTTTCTTT	CASSSGQIEAFF
NA	NA	TRBJ2-5	TRBV3-1/TRBV3-2	TGTGCCAGCAGCCGTCGGGTGGGGGGTTTCCAAGAGACCCAGTACTTC	CASSRRVGGFQETQYF
TRBD1	NA	TRBJ2-7	TRBV4-2	TGTGCCAGCAGCCAAGAAGGCCCCGGGACAGGGTTAAAGCAGTACTTC	CASSQEGPGTGLKQYF
NA	NA	TRBJ2-7	TRBV5-1	TGCGCCAGCAGCTTGGACGGGGGCCCTACCTACGAGCAGTACTTC	CASSLDGGPTYEQYF
NA	NA	TRBJ2-7	TRBV11-1	TGTGCCAGCAGCCCAACGACAGGATACGAGCAGTACTTC	CASSPTTGYEQYF
NA	few	TRBJ1-1	TRBV27	TGTGCCAGCAGTTTAAGGGCGGACACTGAAGCTTTCTTT	CASSLRADTEAFF
NA	NA	TRBJ1-3	TRBV6-5	TGTGCCAGCAGTACCACCTCCACGGGAAACACCATATATTTT	CASSTTSTGNTIYF
NA	NA	TRBJ1-4	TRBV6-5	TGTGCCAGCAGTTACGGATTTGGCACAGGGACTGAAAAACTGTTTTTT	CASSYGFGTGTEKLFF
NA	NA	TRBJ1-2	TRBV27	TGTGCCAGCAGTCCACTGGAGATGGGTGGCTACACCTTC	CASSPLEMGGYTF
NA	NA	TRBJ1-1	TRBV29-1	TGCAGCGTTGACAGGGGCGGCGCTGAAGCTTTCTTT	CSVDRGGAEAFF
NA	NA	TRBJ2-7	TRBV4-1	TGCGCCAGCAGCCCAAGTGCAGACTACGAGCAGTACTTC	CASSPSADYEQYF
NA	NA	TRBJ2-2	TRBV19	TGTGCCAGTACCCTATCGGGACAGAACACCGGGGAGCTGTTTTTT	CASTLSGQNTGELFF
NA	once	TRBJ2-2	TRBV6-4	TGTGCCAGCAGCCTTCGGTATAGGGAAGGCGGGGAGCTGTTTTTT	CASSLRYREGGELFF
NA	NA	TRBJ1-1	TRBV4-3	TGCGCCAGCAGCCAAGGGAAGTCCGTGGTGACTGAAGCTTTCTTT	CASSQGKSVVTEAFF
NA	NA	TRBJ2-3	TRBV28	TGTGCCAGCAGCCCCGCGGGGGCCGGGGAGGATACGCAGTATTTT	CASSPAGAGEDTQYF
TRBD1	once	TRBJ2-7	TRBV28	TGTGCCAGCACCACCTTTGCAGGGGGATACTACGAGCAGTACTTC	CASTTFAGGYYEQYF
NA	NA	TRBJ1-6	TRBV6-5	TGTGCCAGCAGTTACAAGTCGGTTAATTCACCCCTCCACTTT	CASSYKSVNSPLHF
NA	NA	TRBJ2-1	TRBV15	TGTGCCACCAGCAGAGATCTAGCCGCCCTCGGGGAGCAGTTCTTC	CATSRDLAALGEQFF
NA	NA	TRBJ1-5	TRBV10-3	TGTGCCATCAGTACGACAGCGCGGAATCAGCCCCAGCATTTT	CAISTTARNQPQHF
NA	NA	TRBJ2-7	TRBV6-5	TGTGCCAGCACCGGACCAGGGTTCGAGCAGTACTTC	CASTGPGFEQYF
NA	NA	TRBJ2-7	TRBV6-5	TGTGCCAGCAGTTACTCGGGACTTGCCTCCTACGAGCAGTACTTC	CASSYSGLASYEQYF
NA	NA	TRBJ2-6	TRBV27	TGTGCCAGCAGTTTAGGTGCCTCTGGGGCCAACGTCCTGACTTTC	CASSLGASGANVLTF
NA	NA	TRBJ1-5	TRBV19	TGTGCCAGTAGTATAGTAGAAAATCAGCCCCAGCATTTT	CASSIVENQPQHF
TRBD2	NA	TRBJ2-1	TRBV9	TGTGCCAGCAGCGCGAGCGGGGGGCTGGGGAATGAGCAGTTCTTC	CASSASGGLGNEQFF
TRBD2	NA	TRBJ2-3	TRBV11-2	TGTGCCTCTGGCGGCGGGGGTAGCACAGATACGCAGTATTTT	CASGGGGSTDTQYF
NA	NA	TRBJ2-3	TRBV7-9	TGTGCCAGCAGCCTCATGCAGGATACGCAGTATTTT	CASSLMQDTQYF